This T cell receptor beta chain emerged from a study of T-cell reconstitution after alpha-beta-depleted transplantation in children. Germline loops: CDR1 SGHTA, CDR2 FQGNSA. CDR3 length: 15 residues. V lost 0 bases and J 1 base, leaving 9 bases between the germline ends. This clonotype was seen at least ten times. The antigen is unknown. The TCRbeta library incorporated unique molecular identifiers. TCRdb reprocessed the PCR reads with MiXCR, giving one entry per CDR3 protein. This sample carries 450,000 to 550,000 distinct CDR3 sequences, about an eighth of them seen once, and the ten largest clones take roughly 15%. General study points: The study traced high day-60 TCRbeta diversity in some patients to surviving recipient T cells and thymic progenitors. Alpha-beta T cells about two months after transplant reportedly derived from several hundred expanded graft clones.

Sequenced here: PBMCs, mostly from graft donor cells, sampled 180 days after TCRalphabeta/CD19-depleted stem cell transplant. The rearrangement joins TRBV7-2 to TRBJ1-1, with D possibly being TRBD1 (6 bases). This clonotype was sampled from a female patient between 2 and 10 years old who had a stem cell transplant for aplastic anemia, so the T cells may come from the graft donor. For the CDR3, the DNA is TGTGCCAGCAGCTTAGCCGGGACACCGAACACTGAAGCTTTCTTT. Protein product: CASSLAGTPNTEAFF.